The following is a TCR beta chain sequence with its context. This sample is drawn from a study of blood T cell repertoires in COVID-19. Looking at the study overall: Collection of acute and convalescent COVID-19 samples took place in the United States, Italy and Spain. T cells, B-cell-depleted T cells, or PBMCs supplied cDNA or gDNA.

Original data processing: How many nucleated cells were present was estimated from reference gene primer amplification. TCRdb's copy holds only in-frame clones and misses some; the assay was immunoSEQ multiplex PCR. That table supplies the V and J calls and clone size; D and trimming were determined from the DNA. This table holds 65,000 to 90,000 clones, roughly 87% found once. The CDR3 sequence is 14 residues long. Germline V lookup: CDR1 SGHAT, CDR2 FQNNGV. Trimming at V came to 5 bases and at J to 8 bases, leaving 8 bases not matched to a gene. Sequenced input: peripheral blood. V is TRBV11-2 and J is TRBJ2-7, with TRBD2 matching over 11 bases. The clonotype was recovered from a man aged 50 or older with acute or convalescent COVID-19. The CDR3 spells CASSQGLAEPKQYF. As DNA, the CDR3 is TGTGCCAGCAGCCAGGGACTAGCGGAGCCGAAGCAGTACTTC.